The sequence of this T cell receptor beta chain was determined in a study of T-cell reconstitution after alpha-beta-depleted transplantation in children. Trimming removed 8 bases at V and 8 bases at J, with 7 bases between. The germline V gene encodes CDR1 SGHAT and CDR2 FQDESV (reference sequence). The CDR3 length is 10 residues. This clonotype came up once. The antigen remains unidentified. Preparation of the TCRbeta library was carried out with unique molecular identifiers. TCRdb re-called the PCR reads with MiXCR, one entry per CDR3 protein. The sample records around 960,000 distinct CDR3 sequences, roughly 29% being singletons. Study-wide points: It was reported that alpha-beta T cells came from several hundred expanded graft clones (about two months after transplant). T-cell numbers and diversity, one year after transplant, stemmed largely from T cells that were newly produced.

The receptor was isolated from a boy under two years old who had a stem cell transplant for SCID, so the T cells may come from the graft donor. The gene calls are TRBV11-1 and TRBJ2-1; D gene ambiguous. The sample was PBMCs, mostly from graft donor cells, taken 360 days after TCRalphabeta/CD19-depleted stem cell transplant. In nucleotides, the CDR3 is TGTGCCAGCCGGCCGGATGAGCAGTTCTTC. Protein sequence: CASRPDEQFF.